This T cell receptor (beta chain) stems from a study of STAT5B mutations in CD4+ large granular lymphocyte leukemia. Control samples were healthy donors' buffy coats. The study, taken as a whole, reports: Main leukemic clonotypes were patient-specific, but under 30% appeared at low frequency elsewhere.

Original processing methods: Lowest detectable productive clonotype frequency was 2.59 x 10-5. Only in-frame clones appear in the TCRdb table, and some are missing; sequencing was by immunoSEQ multiplex PCR. V, J and clone size derive from that table, while D and trimming were established from the DNA sequence. This sample has 40,000 to 45,000 clones, with 81% found just once. Points on this clone: Its specificity is not known.

The sequenced sample consisted of CD4+ T cells from blood buffy coats. The source is a human donor in good health.

This CDR3 reads CASSYGGQLQETQYF. The CDR3 nucleotides are TGTGCCAGCAGTTACGGAGGACAGCTCCAAGAGACCCAGTACTTC. The genes are TRBV6-5 and TRBJ2-5, with a weak D call TRBD1 (6 bases). The CDR3 extends over 15 amino acids. Germline loops: CDR1 MNHEY, CDR2 SVGAGI. Between the trimmed V and J ends, which lost 2 bases and 1 base, there was a span of 11 bases.